The 19 T cell receptor beta chains below were found in one sample sequenced in a study of CD8 T cells in ankylosing spondylitis. TCRdb processed the 5' RACE reads anew with MiXCR; each CDR3 protein has one entry. The repertoire has roughly 230,000 distinct CDR3 sequences, 8% to 10% of them found once; the top ten carry around 4.8%. Sample: blood, either unsorted or a sorted T cell fraction (not recorded which). The source is a female donor with ankylosing spondylitis or in good health (not recorded which).

For this clonotype: A clone one base away is much larger, so this may be a read error. The chain uses TRBV6-1 and TRBJ1-5, with 8 bases aligning to TRBD1. The germline gives CDR1 MNHNS, CDR2 SASEGT. This CDR3 is 16 amino acids long. CDR3 in DNA: TGTGTCAGCAGTGAAAGACAGGGGTTGCCGAATCAGCCCCAGCATTTT. It is translated as CVSSERQGLPNQPQHF.

This clonotype was counted a single time. Germline is not matched at one junction end, which may reflect a read error. The chain couples TRBV20-1 to TRBJ2-7; the D call may be TRBD1 or TRBD2 (5 bases each). Germline values: CDR1 DFQATT, CDR2 SNEGSKA (reference sequence). The CDR3 contains 16 residues. CDR3 sequence: CSARDRTGTISSEQYF. In DNA, the CDR3 is TGCAGTGCTAGAGATCGAACCGGGACGATATCCTCCGAGCAGTACTTC.

The V and J genes are TRBV19 and TRBJ2-1; D possibly uses TRBD1 or TRBD2 (5 bases each). V was clipped by 5 bases and J by 0 bases, with 17 bases between them. The CDR3 is 17 residues long. Germline V gene data show CDR1 as LNHDA and CDR2 as SQIVND (reference sequence). This CDR3 is CASSPRGAPDSYNEQFF. The CDR3, as DNA: TGTGCCAGTAGTCCAAGAGGGGCTCCTGACTCCTACAATGAGCAGTTCTTC.

This clonotype was recorded many times. This chain uses TRBV19 with TRBJ2-7; D might be TRBD2 (6 bases). The ends were cut back, 9 bases at V and 0 bases at J, with 21 bases in the middle. Germline-derived CDR1 and CDR2 are LNHDA and SQIVND (reference sequence). The CDR3 sequence is 16 residues long. The DNA for the CDR3 is TGTGCCAGCAACCCGGGCGGGACGCCGAGCTCCTACGAGCAGTACTTC. Translating it yields CASNPGGTPSSYEQYF.

In its sample, this clonotype was seen many times. This chain links TRBV6-5 with TRBJ2-1, with no clear D. The CDR3 covers 14 residues. In germline, CDR1 is MNHEY, CDR2 SVGAGI. V dropped 0 bases and J dropped 9 bases, with 12 bases sitting between them. The DNA for the CDR3 is TGTGCCAGCAGTTACTCTTCCGGAGTGGGTGAGCAGTTCTTC. Protein: CASSYSSGVGEQFF.

V gene TRBV7-2 combines with J gene TRBJ2-7; D remains unclear. This CDR3 region has 12 residues. Trimming removed 1 base from V and 6 bases from J, with 7 bases in between. Germline V lookup: CDR1 SGHTA, CDR2 FQGNSA. CDR3 loop: CASSLVGLEQYF. The CDR3 bases are TGTGCCAGCAGCTTAGTCGGTCTCGAGCAGTACTTC.

This clonotype was detected many times. The chain employs TRBV5-1 and TRBJ2-1; no clear D. Between the trimmed V and J ends, which lost 4 bases and 7 bases, there was a span of 15 bases. The CDR3 is made up of 14 amino acids. Germline CDR1 SGHRS, CDR2 YFSETQ. The CDR3 loop reads CASSPSGTRNEQFF. CDR3 nucleotide sequence: TGCGCCAGCAGCCCTTCTGGAACTCGGAATGAGCAGTTCTTC.

There are a few counts of this clonotype. The chain combines TRBV29-1 with TRBJ2-1; TRBD1 is a possible D gene (7 bases). V lost 2 bases and J lost 0, with 17 bases in between. The CDR3 spans 17 residues. Germline values: CDR1 SQVTM, CDR2 ANQGSEA. CDR3 coding DNA: TGCAGCGTTGAATACAGGGGCGGGAAAAGCTCCTACAATGAGCAGTTCTTC. This translates into CSVEYRGGKSSYNEQFF.

The rearrangement links TRBV12-3 or TRBV12-4 to TRBJ2-3; D might be TRBD2 (6 bases). This CDR3 has 16 residues. V was shortened by 5 bases and J by 1 base, with 16 bases between the two germline ends. This CDR3 reads CASSPGVAERTDTQYF. The DNA for the CDR3 is TGTGCCAGCAGTCCCGGGGTAGCGGAGCGCACAGATACGCAGTATTTT.

A few counts support this clonotype. DNA of the CDR3: TGTGCCAGTAGTATTGGGAGCGCCTACAATGAGCAGTTCTTC. The encoded protein is CASSIGSAYNEQFF. The chain joins TRBV19 to TRBJ2-1; possible D gene TRBD2, 5 bases. Germline lookup yields CDR1 LNHDA and CDR2 SQIVND (reference sequence). The CDR3 has 14 residues. V was cut by 3 bases and J by 2 bases, with 8 bases left in between.

Ten or more counts support this clonotype. This sequence joins TRBV11-3 and TRBJ2-1; 7 bases match TRBD2. Unmatched junction bases numbered 4, after V lost 3 bases and J lost 2 bases. The CDR3 contains 15 residues. CDR1 and CDR2 (germline): SGHNT, YENEEA. The CDR3 bases are TGTGCCAGCAGCTTTCGGGGGGAGGCCTACAATGAGCAGTTCTTC. Translated: CASSFRGEAYNEQFF.

This clonotype was observed at least ten times. The chain uses TRBV27 and TRBJ1-5; perhaps TRBD1 as D (5 bases). Germline V gene lookup returns CDR1 MNHEY and CDR2 SMNVEV (reference sequence). The CDR3 loop spans 15 amino acids. Between the trimmed V and J ends, which lost 4 bases and 7 bases, there was a span of 17 bases. CDR3 sequence (DNA): TGTGCCAGCAGTTCCGTGGGGGTCTGGAGCCAGCCCCAGCATTTT. This encodes CASSSVGVWSQPQHF.

This clonotype was seen repeatedly, ten times or more. The chain joins TRBV28 to TRBJ1-1; tentative D call: TRBD1 (5 bases). This CDR3 comprises 15 residues. V shed 3 bases and J shed 3 bases, with 14 bases lying between them. From germline, CDR1 is MDHEN and CDR2 SYDVKM. CDR3 sequence: CASSLWGGGDTEAFF. CDR3 DNA sequence: TGTGCCAGCAGTTTGTGGGGCGGTGGGGACACTGAAGCTTTCTTT.

This clonotype has ten or more counts. The gene calls are TRBV7-6 and TRBJ2-1, with 14 bases lining up with TRBD2. Trimming removed 2 bases from V and 0 bases from J; junction bases left unmatched: 9. The CDR3 is 20 residues long. Germline CDR1 SGHVS, CDR2 FNYEAQ. Here the CDR3 DNA reads TGTGCCAGCAGCTTACGGGGACTAGCGGGAGAGCTGAGCTCCTACAATGAGCAGTTCTTC. It translates to CASSLRGLAGELSSYNEQFF.

This clonotype was counted ten times or more. V is TRBV7-9 and J is TRBJ1-2; D might be TRBD1 (6 bases). V lost 1 base, J lost 6 bases, and 9 bases lay in between. Germline loops: CDR1 SEHNR, CDR2 FQNEAQ (reference sequence). The CDR3 length is 13 residues. The CDR3 protein is CASSLGGGHGYTF. In DNA form, the CDR3 reads TGTGCCAGCAGCTTAGGTGGGGGCCATGGCTACACCTTC.

A few counts support this clonotype. The chain is built from TRBV27 and TRBJ2-1, with D perhaps assigned TRBD1 or TRBD2 (5 bases each). The CDR3 is 15 residues long. V dropped 3 bases and J dropped 6 bases, with 15 bases sitting between them. Germline loops: CDR1 MNHEY, CDR2 SMNVEV (reference sequence). CDR3 sequence: CASSLGDPYGNEQFF. DNA for the CDR3: TGTGCCAGCAGTTTGGGGGACCCCTATGGCAATGAGCAGTTCTTC.

This clonotype was counted ten times or more. Here the CDR3 DNA reads TGCAGCGCGGACTCCTTAGGAGAGACCCAGTACTTC. Its protein product is CSADSLGETQYF. The chain recombines TRBV29-1 with TRBJ2-5; maybe TRBD2 (5 bases). The V end was cut by 7 bases, the J end by 4 bases, with 13 bases between. In germline, CDR1 is SQVTM, CDR2 ANQGSEA. This CDR3 region has 12 residues. The full variable domain, in which reference TRBV29-1 and TRBJ2-5 provide the parts outside the CDR3, is SAVISQKPSRDICQRGTSLTIQCQVDSQVTMMFWYRQQPGQSLTLIATANQGSEATYESGFVIDKFPISRPNLTFSTLTVSNMSPEDSSIYLCSADSLGETQYFGPGTRLLVL.

This clonotype was counted ten times or more. The chain carries TRBV7-2 and TRBJ1-5; D is uncertain. The CDR3 loop spans 14 amino acids. V was pared by 1 base and J by 6 bases, with 10 bases between. The V gene's germline CDR1 is SGHTA and CDR2 FQGNSA. The CDR3 here is CASSLGGGSQPQHF. CDR3 nucleotides: TGTGCCAGCAGCTTAGGGGGAGGGAGTCAGCCCCAGCATTTT.

This clonotype was observed a few times. The genes are TRBV7-9 and TRBJ1-2, with TRBD1 matching 9 bases. The germline V gene encodes CDR1 SEHNR and CDR2 FQNEAQ (reference sequence). The CDR3 is made up of 17 amino acids. V shed 5 bases, J shed 8 bases, and the junction held 18 bases outside the gene matches. CDR3 in amino acids: CASSQGQGLGAPRGYTF. Here the CDR3 DNA reads TGTGCCAGCAGCCAAGGACAGGGGCTTGGGGCTCCTCGAGGCTACACCTTC.